This TCR beta chain comes out of a study of response to subunit inactivated influenza vaccine. The study's findings and limits: There was a suggestion from the authors that each seasonal influenza vaccination recruits few new T cells.

This clonotype was seen at least ten times. Its matching antigen is unknown. A junction boundary mismatches the germline segment, possibly from a read error. The germline V gene encodes CDR1 SGHRS and CDR2 YFSETQ. The CDR3 totals 14 residues. TCRdb ran MiXCR on the RT-PCR reads and lists one entry per CDR3 protein. The top ten clones hold about a tenth of a sample with about 780,000 distinct CDR3 sequences, around a sixth of them seen once. This receptor was identified in a man over 45 who received an inactivated influenza vaccine. The sequencing here drew on PBMCs from blood, taken less than 6 days after vaccination. V gene TRBV5-1 combines with J gene TRBJ2-7; the D gene is possibly TRBD1 (5 bases). CDR3 sequence reads: CASSLVGQGYEQYF. The CDR3 nucleotides are TGTGCCAGCAGCTTAGTTGGCCAGGGCTACGAGCAGTACTTC. Combining the CDR3 with reference TRBV5-1 and TRBJ2-7 gives the whole variable domain KAGVTQTPRYLIKTRGQQVTLSCSPISGHRSVSWYQQTPGQGLQFLFEYFSETQRNKGNFPGRFSGRQFSNSRSEMNVSTLELGDSALYLCASSLVGQGYEQYFGPGTRLTVT.